The next 10 T cell receptor beta chains were all read from a single sample in a study of identical twins. A single record per CDR3 protein comes from TCRdb applying MiXCR to the 5' RACE reads. The sample shows under 350,000 distinct CDR3 sequences, roughly 10% of them seen only once. These data also featured in a second study, about yellow fever vaccine responses in identical twins.

The material sequenced was CD8+ T cells sorted from blood. The receptors derive from a woman aged 18 to 35 in good health.

This clonotype was seen more than once but under ten times. The rearrangement links TRBV12-3 or TRBV12-4 to TRBJ2-3; D possibly uses TRBD1 or TRBD2 (5 bases each). This CDR3 region has 16 residues. Trimming cost V 1 base and J 4 bases, with 15 bases left between them. In DNA form, the CDR3 reads TGTGCCAGCAGTTTAGGGGGCAGGGAGTCCGCAGATACGCAGTATTTT. Its protein product is CASSLGGRESADTQYF.

Notes on this clonotype: The germline gene is not matched at one end of the junction; a read error may be the cause. The V call is TRBV19, the J call TRBJ2-7; 8 bases line up with TRBD1. The CDR3 length is 13 residues. The germline CDR1 and CDR2 sequences are LNHDA and SQIVND (reference sequence). The CDR3 nucleotides read TGTGCCACCCGGGACAGGTTGTACTACAAGCAGTACTTC. Its protein is CATRDRLYYKQYF.

This clonotype came up once. The genes are TRBV9 and TRBJ2-3, with D tentatively TRBD2 (5 bases). The CDR3 sequence is 13 residues long. V was trimmed by 4 bases and J by 5 bases, leaving 11 bases between them. Germline V gives CDR1 SGDLS, CDR2 YYNGEE. CDR3 nucleotide sequence: TGTGCCAGCAGCCCTAGCCGGGTAGATACGCAGTATTTT. This translates into CASSPSRVDTQYF.

This chain connects TRBV11-2 to TRBJ2-5, with TRBD1 as a possible D gene (5 bases). V shed 3 bases and J shed 4 bases, with 18 bases lying between them. CDR1 is SGHAT, CDR2 FQNNGV, per germline. The length of the CDR3 is 16 residues. CDR3 loop: CASSFPLTDRSETQYF. CDR3 nucleotide sequence: TGTGCCAGCAGCTTCCCGCTAACCGACAGATCAGAGACCCAGTACTTC.

This clonotype has ten or more counts. The V and J genes are TRBV6-1 and TRBJ2-5, with a weak D call TRBD1 (5 bases). The CDR3 has 16 amino acids. V lost 7 bases to trimming and J lost 1 base, with 19 bases between them. Germline loops: CDR1 MNHNS, CDR2 SASEGT. The CDR3 sequence: CASMNLGTGVQETQYF. The CDR3 DNA reads TGTGCCAGCATGAATTTGGGTACAGGCGTCCAAGAGACCCAGTACTTC.

V usage is TRBV11-2 and J usage is TRBJ2-5; no clear D. Germline-derived CDR1 and CDR2 are SGHAT and FQNNGV. The CDR3 sequence is 15 residues long. V lost 2 bases, J lost 9 bases, and 19 bases lay in between. The CDR3 loop reads CASSLRFSPDFAQYF. CDR3 DNA sequence: TGTGCCAGCAGCTTAAGGTTCAGTCCTGATTTCGCCCAGTACTTC.

The J gene is TRBJ2-1, the V gene TRBV19; D gene unclear. Between the trimmed V and J ends, which lost 6 bases and 10 bases, there was a span of 10 bases. CDR1 is LNHDA and CDR2 is SQIVND in the germline V gene (reference sequence). This CDR3 region has 11 residues. The CDR3 reads CASSTSGEQFF. CDR3 bases: TGTGCCAGTAGCACCTCAGGAGAGCAGTTCTTC.

The sample holds many counts of this clonotype. This chain joins TRBV29-1 and TRBJ2-1; D is uncertain. Trimming pared 0 bases from V and 4 bases from J, leaving 10 bases between. Looked up from germline, CDR1 is SQVTM and CDR2 is ANQGSEA. The CDR3 is made up of 14 amino acids. The DNA for the CDR3 is TGCAGCGTTGAAGATGGAGCCGAGTACAATGAGCAGTTCTTC. Its translation: CSVEDGAEYNEQFF.

This clonotype was seen a few times. The V and J genes are TRBV2 and TRBJ2-7; D is undetermined. There are 13 residues in the CDR3. V was cut by 8 bases and J by 1 base, with 12 bases left in between. The germline V gene has CDR1 SNHLY and CDR2 FYNNEI. This CDR3 reads CASASGLSYEQYF. For the CDR3, the DNA is TGTGCCAGCGCCTCGGGCTTATCCTACGAGCAGTACTTC.

A few counts support this clonotype. The chain employs TRBV5-6 and TRBJ2-7; TRBD2 aligns across 8 bases. V lost 1 base and J lost 7; bases outside the gene matches: 7. CDR1 and CDR2 from the germline V gene are SGHDT and YYEEEE. This CDR3 has 14 residues. CDR3 coding DNA: TGTGCCAGCAGCTTGCGGGGACTAGTCGCAGAGCAGTACTTC. Translation gives CASSLRGLVAEQYF.